Shown below are 12 T cell receptor beta chains from a single sample sequenced in a study of shared T cell receptors in the human thymus. This table comes from immunoSEQ multiplex PCR, and its TCRdb copy is limited to in-frame clones, with some not included. The sample holds hundreds of thousands of clones, 80% to 90% seen once. Separately, the same data were catalogued under a study of human thymus T cells.

Material for sequencing was thymocytes. These receptors were obtained from a girl under two years old with a congenital heart defect.

This clone was observed a few times. V gene TRBV7-2 combines with J gene TRBJ1-1; TRBD1 is a possible D gene (5 bases). In germline, CDR1 is SGHTA, CDR2 FQGNSA. The CDR3 contains 12 residues. Trimming pared 6 bases from V and 9 bases from J, leaving 14 bases between. The DNA for the CDR3 is TGTGCCAGCAGAAGAGGGGAGGGGAAAGCTTTCTTT. Translation gives CASRRGEGKAFF.

The J gene is TRBJ2-7, the V gene TRBV27; TRBD1 might be the D (6 bases). The CDR3 consists of 15 residues. CDR1 and CDR2 (germline): MNHEY, SMNVEV (reference sequence). V lost 7 bases, J lost 0 bases, and 16 bases lay in between. CDR3 residues: CASKPGQISSYEQYF. CDR3 DNA: TGTGCCAGCAAACCGGGACAAATTAGCTCCTACGAGCAGTACTTC.

The rearrangement links TRBV9 to TRBJ2-2, with D perhaps matching TRBD1 (5 bases). Germline V gives CDR1 SGDLS, CDR2 YYNGEE. V shed 4 bases and J shed 4 bases, with 8 bases lying between them. This CDR3 contains 13 residues. CDR3: CASSPTGTGELFF. Here the CDR3 DNA reads TGTGCCAGCAGCCCCACAGGCACCGGGGAGCTGTTTTTT.

The rearrangement uses TRBV10-1 and TRBJ2-7; maybe TRBD2 (5 bases). The CDR3 contains 14 residues. Germline CDR1 is WNHNN and CDR2 is SYGVQD (reference sequence). V was cut by 6 bases and J by 7 bases, with 19 bases left in between. In DNA, the CDR3 is TGCGCCAGCAGCCCCAGGCCCGGACGCGGGGAGCAGTACTTC. It translates to CASSPRPGRGEQYF.

This clone showed up just once. The CDR3 is CASSPTWAGASSTGELFF. The CDR3 DNA sequence: TGTGCCAGCTCACCAACTTGGGCGGGGGCGTCGAGCACCGGGGAGCTGTTTTTT. V and J are TRBV18 and TRBJ2-2; tentative D call: TRBD2 (7 bases). V was clipped by 2 bases and J by 4 bases, with 20 bases between them. CDR1 and CDR2 from the germline V gene are KGHSH and LQKENI. The CDR3 length is 18 residues.

This rearrangement joins TRBV13 to TRBJ2-3; D may be TRBD1 (5 bases). Germline V gene sequence: CDR1 PRHDT, CDR2 FYEKMQ (reference sequence). The CDR3 contains 16 residues. V lost 3 bases, J lost 0 bases, and 13 bases lay in between. The CDR3 DNA reads as TGTGCCAGCAGCTTGACCTGGGGCAGAAGCACAGATACGCAGTATTTT. As protein: CASSLTWGRSTDTQYF.

The rearrangement uses TRBV4-1 and TRBJ1-1; D is unclear. The CDR3 totals 16 residues. Germline CDR1 reads MGHRA; CDR2 reads YSYEKL. V was clipped by 1 base and J by 0 bases, with 12 bases between them. The CDR3 is CASSQVGPPLNTEAFF. Here the CDR3 DNA reads TGCGCCAGCAGCCAAGTTGGGCCTCCGCTGAACACTGAAGCTTTCTTT.

V gene TRBV5-1 combines with J gene TRBJ1-1, with D perhaps TRBD1 (5 bases). Germline CDR1 is SGHRS and CDR2 is YFSETQ. The ends were cut back, 3 bases at V and 0 bases at J, with 12 bases in the middle. This CDR3 is built from 15 residues. DNA for the CDR3: TGCGCCAGCAGCTCGGTGGGGGGGATGAACACTGAAGCTTTCTTT. It is translated as CASSSVGGMNTEAFF.

A few counts support this clone. The chain is built from TRBV6-6 and TRBJ1-4, with TRBD1 matching over 10 bases. Germline V lookup: CDR1 MNHNY, CDR2 SVGAGI (reference sequence). V lost 8 bases, J lost 7 bases, and 4 bases stayed unmatched. CDR3 length: 13 residues. The CDR3 spells CASLGQGFEKLFF. The CDR3 DNA reads TGTGCCAGCTTGGGACAGGGGTTTGAAAAACTGTTTTTT.

V is TRBV7-2 and J is TRBJ1-2; the match to TRBD1 covers 9 bases. Germline-derived CDR1 and CDR2 are SGHTA and FQGNSA. This CDR3 is built from 13 residues. The V segment lost 7 bases and the J segment 8 bases; nucleotides outside the gene matches: 8. CDR3 bases: TGTGCCAGCACGAGAAAGGACAGGGGCGGCTACACCTTC. Translating it yields CASTRKDRGGYTF.

This chain connects TRBV10-3 to TRBJ1-5, with a possible D match to TRBD1 (6 bases). The CDR3 runs 15 residues. The V gene lost 2 bases and the J gene lost 5 bases, with 13 bases spanning the gap. Looked up from germline, CDR1 is ENHRY and CDR2 is SYGVKD. CDR3 nucleotides: TGTGCCATCAGTGAGATGGACAGCTATGATCAGCCCCAGCATTTT. Its protein product is CAISEMDSYDQPQHF.

The gene calls are TRBV27 and TRBJ1-2; 7 nucleotides line up with TRBD1. V dropped 6 bases and J dropped 5; count of bases not matched to a gene: 6. Germline V gene sequence: CDR1 MNHEY, CDR2 SMNVEV (reference sequence). This CDR3 contains 13 residues. CDR3 in amino acids: CASSPGQQYGYTF. The CDR3, as DNA: TGTGCCAGCAGCCCGGGACAGCAGTATGGCTACACCTTC.